The sequence of this T cell receptor (beta chain) was determined in a study of cytomegalovirus exposure and HLA in healthy donors. The PCR ran on 60 Vbeta and 13 Jbeta primers. Here immunoSEQ multiplex PCR was the method, and the copy in TCRdb shows in-frame clones only, minus some. The table has roughly 250,000 clones, 80% seen once. Germline CDR1 and CDR2: MNHNS and SASEGT. CDR3 size: 14 residues. V lost 7 bases and J lost 4, with 13 bases in between. With respect to this clone: What it recognizes is unknown.

Study-level points and caveats: Roughly uniform depth of sequencing across donors was assumed in presence/absence analyses. Among the sequence variants, a highly shared cluster was likely an artifact of sequencing. The classifier reportedly diagnosed cytomegalovirus status with high sensitivity and specificity.

The rearrangement links TRBV6-1 to TRBJ1-4, with TRBD1 as a possible D gene (6 bases). The source of this sequence is a girl aged 2-10 years in good health and CMV-seronegative. The sequenced sample consisted of PBMCs. The CDR3 bases are TGTGCCAGCACCCCGGGGGGGCATAATGAAAAACTGTTTTTT. Amino acid sequence: CASTPGGHNEKLFF.